Listed here are 29 T cell receptor beta chains from one sample, sequenced in a study of blood T cell repertoires in COVID-19. Assay used: immunoSEQ multiplex PCR; TCRdb lists only in-frame clones, some missing. The table records about 160,000 clones, around four fifths of them present only once. Sequencing used peripheral blood. These receptors originate from a man aged 65-85 years with acute or convalescent COVID-19.

In this sample, this clone turned up a few times. The chain uses TRBV7-9 and TRBJ1-3, with D unresolved. CDR3 length equals 12 residues. The germline gives CDR1 SEHNR, CDR2 FQNEAQ (reference sequence). Between the trimmed V and J ends, which lost 5 bases and 2 bases, there was a span of 4 bases. The CDR3 sequence: CASSLTGNTIYF. CDR3 nucleotide sequence: TGTGCCAGCAGCCTTACTGGAAACACCATATATTTT.

The V call is TRBV6-1, the J call TRBJ2-7; 7 bases match TRBD2. Per the germline V gene, CDR1 is MNHNS and CDR2 is SASEGT. Trimming took 1 base from V and 3 from J; bases not matched to a gene: 18. This CDR3 has 19 residues. The chain's CDR3 is CASSEVLWGGAGEGYEQYF. Here the CDR3 DNA reads TGTGCCAGCAGTGAAGTATTGTGGGGTGGTGCGGGAGAGGGCTACGAGCAGTACTTC.

This chain links TRBV2 with TRBJ1-2, with a tentative D call TRBD1 (5 bases). The CDR3 sequence is 14 residues long. Trimming left V 4 bases short and J 4 bases short, with 13 bases between. Germline CDR1 reads SNHLY; CDR2 reads FYNNEI. The CDR3 is CASSGQQNIYGYTF. CDR3 sequence (DNA): TGTGCCAGCAGTGGACAGCAAAATATCTATGGCTACACCTTC.

The chain couples TRBV7-2 to TRBJ1-3, with 10 bases matching TRBD1. The trim removed 7 bases at V and 4 bases at J, leaving 4 bases unmatched. The CDR3 is made up of 14 amino acids. Germline loops: CDR1 SGHTA, CDR2 FQGNSA. The CDR3 spells CASTPGQGGNTIYF. The CDR3 nucleotides are TGTGCCAGCACCCCGGGACAGGGGGGAAACACCATATATTTT.

The chain is built from TRBV13 and TRBJ1-6; a weak D match, TRBD1 (6 bases). This CDR3 region has 16 residues. Trimming took 1 base from V and 8 from J, leaving 15 bases between them. CDR1 and CDR2 (germline): PRHDT, FYEKMQ (reference sequence). CDR3 sequence reads: CASSLEGDHKDSPLHF. CDR3 in DNA: TGTGCCAGCAGCTTAGAGGGGGACCACAAGGATTCACCCCTCCACTTT.

V is TRBV5-6 and J is TRBJ2-7, with 8 bases identical to TRBD1. CDR1 is SGHDT, CDR2 YYEEEE, per germline. With V trimmed by 0 bases and J by 6 bases, 11 bases remained unmatched. This CDR3 has 16 residues. CDR3 region: CASSLARDRSWGEQYF. The CDR3 DNA reads as TGTGCCAGCAGCTTGGCCCGGGACAGGTCATGGGGCGAGCAGTACTTC.

This chain connects TRBV7-2 to TRBJ1-1; unclear D gene. The germline V gene has CDR1 SGHTA and CDR2 FQGNSA. CDR3 length equals 14 residues. V shed 0 bases and J shed 0 bases, with 5 bases lying between them. CDR3 sequence (DNA): TGTGCCAGCAGCTTAGCGGGAGTGAACACTGAAGCTTTCTTT. This translates into CASSLAGVNTEAFF.

The chain couples TRBV18 to TRBJ2-7; D not resolved. The CDR3 runs to 13 residues. Germline V gives CDR1 KGHSH, CDR2 LQKENI. Trimming removed 0 bases at V and 1 base at J, with 4 bases between. This CDR3 is CASSPPQSYEQYF. CDR3 bases: TGTGCCAGCTCACCACCACAGTCCTACGAGCAGTACTTC.

This chain uses TRBV11-1 with TRBJ1-1; D not certain. The length of the CDR3 is 14 residues. Germline values: CDR1 SGHAT, CDR2 FQDESV (reference sequence). V lost 5 bases, J lost 1 base, and 11 bases lay in between. The CDR3: CASSPRVGNTEAFF. CDR3 DNA sequence: TGTGCCAGCAGCCCCCGGGTCGGGAACACTGAAGCTTTCTTT.

This chain connects TRBV28 to TRBJ1-5; possible D gene TRBD1, 6 bases. The germline V gene encodes CDR1 MDHEN and CDR2 SYDVKM. The CDR3 totals 14 residues. The V gene lost 2 bases and the J gene lost 5 bases, with 10 bases spanning the gap. CDR3 sequence (DNA): TGTGCCAGCAGTTTAGGGGGACAAGATCAGCCCCAGCATTTT. As protein: CASSLGGQDQPQHF.

In this sample, this clone turned up once. This chain links TRBV18 with TRBJ2-7, with 9 bases identical to TRBD1. With V trimmed by 0 bases and J by 2 bases, 2 bases remained unmatched. CDR3 length equals 15 residues. The germline V gene encodes CDR1 KGHSH and CDR2 LQKENI. CDR3 sequence (DNA): TGTGCCAGCTCACCACCGGGACAGGGCCCCTACGAGCAGTACTTC. This sequence encodes CASSPPGQGPYEQYF. The variable domain in full, with the rest retrieved from reference TRBV18 and TRBJ2-7, is NAGVMQNPRHLVRRRGQEARLRCSPMKGHSHVYWYRQLPEEGLKFMVYLQKENIIDESGMPKERFSAEFPKEGPSILRIQQVVRGDSAAYFCASSPPGQGPYEQYFGPGTRLTVT.

The J gene is TRBJ2-1, the V gene TRBV5-6; 13 nucleotides match TRBD2. CDR3 length equals 16 residues. The germline CDR1 and CDR2 sequences are SGHDT and YYEEEE. Trimming at V came to 4 bases and at J to 4 bases, leaving 5 bases not matched to a gene. CDR3 region: CASSPWTSGSYNEQFF. In DNA, the CDR3 is TGTGCCAGCAGCCCCTGGACTAGCGGGAGTTACAATGAGCAGTTCTTC.

This clone was found once. The CDR3 region is CASSLGGGAEAFF. Written as DNA, the CDR3 is TGTGCCAGCAGCTTAGGCGGGGGCGCTGAAGCTTTCTTT. The chain links TRBV7-2 to TRBJ1-1, with D maybe TRBD1 (6 bases). Germline CDR1 SGHTA, CDR2 FQGNSA. With 1 base removed from V and 6 bases from J, the gap between germline ends came to 9 bases. This CDR3 has 13 amino acids. Together with reference TRBV7-2 and TRBJ1-1, the CDR3 gives the full variable domain: GAGVSQSPSNKVTEKGKDVELRCDPISGHTALYWYRQSLGQGLEFLIYFQGNSAPDKSGLPSDRFSAERTGGSVSTLTIQRTQQEDSAVYLCASSLGGGAEAFFGQGTRLTVV.

The V call is TRBV7-2, the J call TRBJ1-1; TRBD1 is a possible D gene (5 bases). V was pared by 1 base and J by 5 bases, with 17 bases between. The length of the CDR3 is 16 residues. In germline, CDR1 is SGHTA, CDR2 FQGNSA. In nucleotides, the CDR3 is TGTGCCAGCAGCTTAGTGTCAAGGGGAGGAGGAACTGAAGCTTTCTTT. Translated: CASSLVSRGGGTEAFF.

V gene TRBV6-4 combines with J gene TRBJ2-1, with 9 bases that match TRBD2. Germline V gene lookup returns CDR1 MRHNA and CDR2 SNTAGT. The CDR3 consists of 15 residues. With 6 bases clipped from V and 9 bases from J, the junction kept 12 bases outside the gene matches. CDR3 nucleotide sequence: TGTGCCAGCAGCATCGGTAGCGGGAGTATCGGTGAGCAGTTCTTC. This translates into CASSIGSGSIGEQFF.

This sequence joins TRBV2 and TRBJ2-7; TRBD2 matches 7 bases. This CDR3 has 18 residues. V shed 0 bases, J shed 2 bases, and the junction held 13 bases outside the gene matches. Germline CDR1 SNHLY, CDR2 FYNNEI. The CDR3 region is CASSEAGLGAGLTYEQYF. CDR3 coding DNA: TGTGCCAGCAGTGAAGCGGGATTAGGAGCGGGGTTAACCTACGAGCAGTACTTC.

This rearrangement joins TRBV4-1 to TRBJ1-2; 7 bases line up with TRBD1. This CDR3 contains 14 residues. Germline-derived CDR1 and CDR2 are MGHRA and YSYEKL. The V segment lost 3 bases and the J segment 4 bases; nucleotides outside the gene matches: 5. CDR3 sequence (DNA): TGCGCCAGCAGCCAGAACAGGGGTTCCTATGGCTACACCTTC. Its translation is CASSQNRGSYGYTF.

The chain joins TRBV19 to TRBJ2-6, with no clear D. The CDR3 has 15 residues. The germline V gene has CDR1 LNHDA and CDR2 SQIVND (reference sequence). The V gene lost 6 bases and the J gene lost 2 bases, with 11 bases spanning the gap. The CDR3 DNA is TGTGCCAGTAGGGGTGTCGAGGCTGGGGCCAACGTCCTGACTTTC. As protein: CASRGVEAGANVLTF.

The chain uses TRBV19 and TRBJ2-2; a possible D gene is TRBD1 (5 bases). Trimming stripped 3 bases from V and 2 bases from J, with 7 bases between. This CDR3 has 14 amino acids. CDR1 is LNHDA and CDR2 is SQIVND in the germline V gene (reference sequence). CDR3 residues: CASSMTANTGELFF. CDR3 nucleotides: TGTGCCAGTAGTATGACAGCTAACACCGGGGAGCTGTTTTTT.

The chain recombines TRBV7-2 with TRBJ2-4, with 7 bases fitting TRBD1. This CDR3 has 14 amino acids. The ends lost 2 bases at V and 8 bases at J; junction bases unmatched: 6. Germline V gene lookup returns CDR1 SGHTA and CDR2 FQGNSA. The CDR3 DNA reads TGTGCCAGCAGCTTAATGGGGACAGAGGACATTCAGTACTTC. Translated, it gives CASSLMGTEDIQYF.

The chain carries TRBV6-5 and TRBJ1-1, with a possible D match to TRBD1 (6 bases). V dropped 5 bases and J dropped 3 bases, with 13 bases sitting between them. The CDR3 consists of 14 residues. Germline values: CDR1 MNHEY, CDR2 SVGAGI. The CDR3 nucleotides are TGTGCCAGCAGTCCATCGGACAGTTACACTGAAGCTTTCTTT. This translates into CASSPSDSYTEAFF.

This clone was observed a single time. The chain uses TRBV7-6 and TRBJ1-1, with 8 bases lining up with TRBD1. The CDR3 runs to 15 residues. The J segment lost 3 bases and the V segment lost 5 bases, leaving 8 bases of the junction unmatched. Germline CDR1 and CDR2: SGHVS and FNYEAQ. The CDR3 DNA reads as TGTGCCAGCAGCCCTCTACAGGGGGGGGACACTGAAGCTTTCTTT. It translates to CASSPLQGGDTEAFF.

This chain connects TRBV6-1 to TRBJ1-2, with 8 bases lining up with TRBD1. The CDR3 length is 12 residues. The germline gives CDR1 MNHNS, CDR2 SASEGT. V was clipped by 5 bases and J by 7 bases; unmatched bases: 3. CDR3 DNA: TGTGCCAGCAGTACAGACAGGGGTGGCTACACCTTC. Its protein product is CASSTDRGGYTF.

CDR3 region: CATSSRGRGDSYEQYF. CDR3 bases: TGTGCCACCAGTTCGAGGGGGCGAGGCGATTCCTACGAGCAGTACTTC. V and J are TRBV24-1 and TRBJ2-7; 7 bases fit TRBD1. In germline, CDR1 is KGHDR, CDR2 SFDVKD. V shed 6 bases and J 1 base; nucleotides not matched to a gene: 11. This CDR3 comprises 16 residues.

The chain recombines TRBV18 with TRBJ2-7, with 7 bases aligning to TRBD2. The ends lost 3 bases at V and 4 bases at J; junction bases unmatched: 9. CDR3 size: 15 residues. The germline V gene has CDR1 KGHSH and CDR2 LQKENI. The CDR3 nucleotides read TGTGCCAGCTCACCTCGGGAGGAAGCGGTTTACGAGCAGTACTTC. Amino acid sequence: CASSPREEAVYEQYF.

The CDR3 sequence: CASSSTQRGPSYEQYF. The CDR3 nucleotides are TGTGCCAGCTCATCGACCCAGCGGGGGCCCTCCTACGAGCAGTACTTC. This chain uses TRBV18 with TRBJ2-7; 8 positions match TRBD2. Germline CDR1 reads KGHSH; CDR2 reads LQKENI. The CDR3 loop spans 16 amino acids. The V and J ends lost 5 bases and 0 bases, in that order; junction bases with no gene match: 9.

The chain joins TRBV3-1 (or the pseudogene TRBV3-2) to TRBJ2-1, with 8 bases fitting TRBD2. Looked up from germline, CDR1 is LGHDT and CDR2 is YNNKEL (reference sequence). The CDR3 spans 17 residues. With V trimmed by 1 base and J by 7 bases, 12 bases remained unmatched. Written as DNA, the CDR3 is TGTGCCAGCAGCCAAGGCGCTAGCGGGTTCTCGGGAAATGAGCAGTTCTTC. It is translated as CASSQGASGFSGNEQFF.

The rearrangement links TRBV19 to TRBJ2-2, with 8 bases lining up with TRBD1. The CDR3 runs to 15 residues. J gave up 4 bases and V 7 bases, and 8 bases lay outside the gene matches. Germline values: CDR1 LNHDA, CDR2 SQIVND (reference sequence). The CDR3 reads CASMQGAGGTGELFF. CDR3 bases: TGTGCCAGTATGCAGGGGGCAGGGGGCACCGGGGAGCTGTTTTTT.

V and J are TRBV7-3 and TRBJ2-7; TRBD2 might be the D (5 bases). V dropped 5 bases and J dropped 6 bases, with 17 bases sitting between them. Germline V gives CDR1 SGHTA, CDR2 FQGTGA. The CDR3 is 14 amino acids. The CDR3 sequence: CASSPDIGRSEQYF. The CDR3 nucleotides read TGTGCCAGCAGCCCTGACATAGGGAGAAGCGAGCAGTACTTC.